The sequence of this T cell receptor (beta chain) was determined in a study of cytotoxic CD8 clonotypes in ibrutinib-treated CLL. Overall study: Patient counts were some 11 relapsed/refractory, about 15 treatment-naive and around 17 IGHV unmutated. Approximately 25 partial and 2 complete responses; at median 68 months, 14 remitted, roughly 12 progressed.

PBMCs that had been cryopreserved were the source of about 2 micrograms of genomic DNA for TCR beta libraries. The CDR3 is 14 residues long. The junction had 7 bases not matched to a gene; V was cut back by 2 bases and J by 6 bases. Germline V gene data show CDR1 as MNHNY and CDR2 as SVGAGI (reference sequence). This table comes from immunoSEQ multiplex PCR, and its TCRdb copy is limited to in-frame clones, with some not included. The table shows 55,000 to 80,000 clones, with 90% occurring only once. This chain links TRBV6-6 with TRBJ2-7; 7 positions agree with TRBD1. This TCR derives from a human donor with chronic lymphocytic leukemia. Sample: PBMCs, taken after 12 months of ibrutinib treatment. Here the CDR3 reads CASSYTDRAREQYF. The CDR3 DNA is TGTGCCAGCAGTTACACCGACAGGGCTCGCGAGCAGTACTTC.